The 16 T cell receptor beta chains below come from one sample, sequenced in a study of PD-L1 blockade in urothelial cancer. Clones were sequenced by immunoSEQ multiplex PCR, and TCRdb holds only the in-frame ones, with some missing. The top ten hold around 1.5% of the sample, which has about 93,000 clones, roughly 89% seen once. Time point indicated: pretreatment peripheral blood. This specimen consisted of PBMCs, obtained around atezolizumab (anti-PD-L1) treatment. All receptors come from a man aged 55 to 70 with urothelial cancer.

The chain uses TRBV9 and TRBJ1-2, with 9 positions matching TRBD1. Unmatched junction bases numbered 7, after V lost 3 bases and J lost 4 bases. Germline-derived CDR1 and CDR2 are SGDLS and YYNGEE. The CDR3 extends over 15 amino acids. CDR3 protein: CASSDGQGRVYGYTF. CDR3 DNA: TGTGCCAGCAGCGACGGACAGGGGCGAGTCTATGGCTACACCTTC.

The V call is TRBV11-2, the J call TRBJ2-4; 7 bases match TRBD2. J gave up 4 bases and V 5 bases, and 8 bases lay outside the gene matches. Germline V gene sequence: CDR1 SGHAT, CDR2 FQNNGV. CDR3 size: 15 residues. The CDR3 protein is CASSPGEAGKNIQYF. The CDR3 DNA reads TGTGCCAGCAGCCCCGGGGAAGCGGGGAAAAACATTCAGTACTTC. The whole variable domain, filled in from reference TRBV11-2 and TRBJ2-4, reads EAGVAQSPRYKIIEKRQSVAFWCNPISGHATLYWYQQILGQGPKLLIQFQNNGVVDDSQLPKDRFSAERLKGVDSTLKIQPAKLEDSAVYLCASSPGEAGKNIQYFGAGTRLSVL.

The sample holds one count of this clone. The genes are TRBV6-1 and TRBJ1-2; 8 bases line up with TRBD1. CDR3 length equals 13 residues. Germline V gene sequence: CDR1 MNHNS, CDR2 SASEGT. V dropped 5 bases and J dropped 4; count of bases not matched to a gene: 3. CDR3 nucleotide sequence: TGTGCCAGCAGTAAGGACAGGGCCTATGGCTACACCTTC. Protein product: CASSKDRAYGYTF.

V and J are TRBV5-1 and TRBJ2-3; D call uncertain. This CDR3 is built from 13 residues. Germline V lookup: CDR1 SGHRS, CDR2 YFSETQ. Trimming pared 3 bases from V and 3 bases from J, leaving 8 bases between. Here the CDR3 reads CASSSEPTDTQYF. The CDR3 bases are TGCGCCAGCAGCTCGGAGCCTACAGATACGCAGTATTTT.

The rearrangement uses TRBV5-1 and TRBJ2-5, with 9 bases that match TRBD2. V gave up 4 bases and J gave up 5 bases; unmatched junction bases: 6. The length of the CDR3 is 14 residues. Germline CDR1 SGHRS, CDR2 YFSETQ. The CDR3 loop reads CASSGGGARETQYF. As DNA, the CDR3 is TGCGCCAGCAGCGGCGGGGGGGCTCGGGAGACCCAGTACTTC.

This rearrangement joins TRBV28 to TRBJ1-4, with a weak D call TRBD1 (5 bases). CDR1 MDHEN and CDR2 SYDVKM come from the germline V gene. This CDR3 is built from 14 residues. V was shortened by 6 bases and J by 7 bases, with 15 bases between the two germline ends. The CDR3 DNA follows: TGTGCCAGCAGCTCTGGGGGGGGTGGTGAAAAACTGTTTTTT. Translating it yields CASSSGGGGEKLFF.

The gene calls are TRBV7-2 and TRBJ2-7; 9 nucleotides line up with TRBD1. The CDR3 covers 15 residues. Germline V gene lookup returns CDR1 SGHTA and CDR2 FQGNSA. V shed 4 bases, J shed 3 bases, and the junction held 7 bases outside the gene matches. CDR3 DNA: TGTGCCAGCAGCTCCCGACAGGGGGGAAGCTACGAGCAGTACTTC. Translating gives CASSSRQGGSYEQYF.

V and J are TRBV18 and TRBJ2-2; tentatively, D is TRBD1 (6 bases). CDR3 size: 15 residues. Germline lookup yields CDR1 KGHSH and CDR2 LQKENI. Trimming cost V 6 bases and J 4 bases, with 15 bases left between them. The CDR3 bases are TGTGCCAGCTCCTTGAACAGGGTCGGCACCGGGGAGCTGTTTTTT. Its protein product is CASSLNRVGTGELFF.

The chain carries TRBV28 and TRBJ1-4; 7 nucleotides match TRBD1. The CDR3 sequence is 15 residues long. In germline, CDR1 is MDHEN, CDR2 SYDVKM. Losses at the gene ends were 5 bases for V and 8 bases for J; bases not matched to a gene: 11. The DNA for the CDR3 is TGTGCCAGCAGTACGGGACAGCTAATGAGGGAAAAACTGTTTTTT. Its translation: CASSTGQLMREKLFF.

This chain links TRBV5-6 with TRBJ2-3; D is undetermined. The germline CDR1 and CDR2 sequences are SGHDT and YYEEEE. This CDR3 spans 13 amino acids. V was cut by 4 bases and J by 5 bases, with 11 bases left in between. CDR3 in amino acids: CASSLKPGDTQYF. In DNA, the CDR3 is TGTGCCAGCAGCCTGAAACCGGGAGATACGCAGTATTTT.

This sequence joins TRBV2 and TRBJ2-5; 8 bases are a match to TRBD2. The CDR3 extends over 15 amino acids. Germline-derived CDR1 and CDR2 are SNHLY and FYNNEI. Trimming at V came to 7 bases and at J to 4 bases, leaving 11 bases not matched to a gene. The CDR3 DNA reads as TGTGCCAGCATCCCGGGGGGGGGAGAAGGAGAGACCCAGTACTTC. It is translated as CASIPGGGEGETQYF. The full variable domain, its missing parts supplied by reference TRBV2 and TRBJ2-5, is EPEVTQTPSHQVTQMGQEVILRCVPISNHLYFYWYRQILGQKVEFLVSFYNNEISEKSEIFDDQFSVERPDGSNFTLKIRSTKLEDSAMYFCASIPGGGEGETQYFGPGTRLLVL.

The chain links TRBV10-3 to TRBJ1-1; D is ambiguous. CDR1 is ENHRY and CDR2 is SYGVKD in the germline V gene. V lost 10 bases to trimming and J lost 3 bases, with 9 bases between them. CDR3 length equals 11 residues. The CDR3 bases are TGTGCCACCGCGGAAGACACTGAAGCTTTCTTT. Encoded protein: CATAEDTEAFF.

The sample holds one count of this clone. The rearrangement uses TRBV27 and TRBJ2-1; TRBD2 is a possible D gene (6 bases). Germline V gene lookup returns CDR1 MNHEY and CDR2 SMNVEV (reference sequence). The CDR3 runs to 14 residues. V was shortened by 4 bases and J by 4 bases, with 11 bases between the two germline ends. The CDR3 reads CASSSVGGYNEQFF. CDR3 sequence (DNA): TGTGCCAGCAGTTCCGTCGGGGGATACAATGAGCAGTTCTTC.

V gene TRBV6-5 combines with J gene TRBJ2-7; tentative D call: TRBD2 (5 bases). This CDR3 contains 14 residues. The germline gives CDR1 MNHEY, CDR2 SVGAGI. V was cut by 0 bases and J by 8 bases, with 14 bases left in between. The DNA for the CDR3 is TGTGCCAGCAGTTACTCGGGAGCCACATCACAGCAGTACTTC. This sequence encodes CASSYSGATSQQYF.

V gene TRBV9 combines with J gene TRBJ2-1, with D unresolved. V was trimmed by 1 base and J by 6 bases, leaving 5 bases between them. The germline V gene encodes CDR1 SGDLS and CDR2 YYNGEE. The CDR3 spans 12 residues. CDR3 nucleotides: TGTGCCAGCAGCGTATTCGGCAATGAGCAGTTCTTC. As protein: CASSVFGNEQFF.

The CDR3, as DNA: TGTGCCAGCAGCTTAGAGCCCACAGATACGCAGTATTTT. This sequence encodes CASSLEPTDTQYF. The chain recombines TRBV7-2 with TRBJ2-3, with D hard to call. CDR1 and CDR2 from the germline V gene are SGHTA and FQGNSA. The CDR3 totals 13 residues. The germline V and J ends were trimmed by 1 base and 2 bases, with 4 bases remaining between them.